The present T cell receptor (beta chain) was sequenced within a study of Ad26.COV2.S vaccination and SARS-CoV-2 variants. This clone has a single count. Germline-derived CDR1 and CDR2 are GTSNPN and SVGIG (reference sequence). The junction had 15 bases not matched to a gene; V was cut back by 0 bases and J by 8 bases. This CDR3 region has 17 residues. Treatment meaning: around 19 received Ad26.COV2.S at low or high dose, single or two shots; roughly 5 received placebo; per-sample allocation not given. The samples were gathered on day 63 after the first injection of vaccine or placebo. Only in-frame clones appear in the TCRdb table, and some are missing; sequencing was by immunoSEQ multiplex PCR. The profile shows roughly 380,000 clones, around nine tenths of them singletons.

The V gene is TRBV30, the J gene TRBJ2-3; 9 bases fit TRBD1. The origin of this receptor is a person aged 18-65 years who received the Ad26.COV2.S COVID-19 vaccine or a placebo. This material consisted of peripheral blood, taken in a trial of Ad26.COV2.S vaccine versus placebo. The CDR3 loop is CAWSVPFYRGPGGTQYF. The CDR3 DNA sequence: TGTGCCTGGAGTGTACCTTTTTACAGGGGGCCGGGGGGTACGCAGTATTTT.